The entry below describes one TCR beta chain. The germline V gene encodes CDR1 SGHRS and CDR2 YFSETQ. CDR3 length: 17 residues. Trimming took off 0 bases at V and 0 bases at J, with 16 bases between the two ends. This specimen comes from a study of OX40 agonist ivuxolimab in advanced cancers. Clones were read by immunoSEQ multiplex PCR, and TCRdb kept only the in-frame ones, dropping some. The sample contains about 77,000 clones, 94% of which appear only once. The sequencing here drew on CD4+ or CD8+ T cells sorted from blood, taken in a trial of the OX40 agonist ivuxolimab. This chain uses TRBV5-1 with TRBJ2-7, with TRBD1 as a possible D gene (6 bases). The TCR originated in an adult with an advanced solid tumor such as melanoma, head and neck, liver or kidney cancer. The CDR3, as DNA: TGCGCCAGCAGCTTGGTTGTTTCAGGGGCGGTCTCCTACGAGCAGTACTTC. Protein: CASSLVVSGAVSYEQYF.